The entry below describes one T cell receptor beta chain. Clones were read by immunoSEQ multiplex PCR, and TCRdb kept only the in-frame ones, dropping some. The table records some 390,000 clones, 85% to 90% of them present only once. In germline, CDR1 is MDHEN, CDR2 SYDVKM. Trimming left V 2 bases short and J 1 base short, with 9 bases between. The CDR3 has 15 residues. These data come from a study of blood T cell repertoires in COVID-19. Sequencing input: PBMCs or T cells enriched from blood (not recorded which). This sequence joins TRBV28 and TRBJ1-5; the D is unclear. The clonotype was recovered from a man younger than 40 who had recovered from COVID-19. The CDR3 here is CASSLPGLSNQPQHF. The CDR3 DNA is TGTGCCAGCAGTTTACCGGGTCTCAGCAATCAGCCCCAGCATTTT. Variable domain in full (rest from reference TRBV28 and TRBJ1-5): DVKVTQSSRYLVKRTGEKVFLECVQDMDHENMFWYRQDPGLGLRLIYFSYDVKMKEKGDIPEGYSVSREKKERFSLILESASTNQTSMYLCASSLPGLSNQPQHFGDGTRLSIL.